This T cell receptor beta chain emerged from a study of blood T cell repertoires in COVID-19 (dated by TCRdb to the early 2020s). Turning to the overall study: The collaborator samples originated in the United States, Italy and Spain and spanned the acute and convalescent phases of COVID-19. The prospective study material was composed of cDNA or gDNA derived from T cells, B-cell-depleted T cells, or PBMCs. Deeply sampled blood TCRbeta repertoires from subjects exposed to, actively infected with, or recovered from COVID-19 were included in the dataset. A freely available public database, intended as a resource for researchers studying the immune response to SARS-CoV-2, is where the repertoires were released. Samples were obtained from the ongoing ImmuneRACE study (first 160 participants) and from some 1,300 subjects provided by 6 global collaborators. The sample metadata nearly always contained a de-identified subject ID, COVID-19 status, age in years and sex. HLA class I and class II types, where available, came from metadata supplied by the sample provider rather than from assay-based typing.

Turning to this clone: It has no known antigen specificity. Nothing much larger sits one base from this clone, and base qualities are not available.

Points the paper makes about the study in general: How much clinical and demographic metadata was included differed by source and by participant, and the metadata was provided uncurated.

Each collaborating institution followed its own protocols to collect whole blood in K2EDTA tubes. For TCRbeta analysis, collaborator samples were shipped as frozen whole blood, as isolated PBMCs, or as DNA extracted from either sample type. TCRbeta CDR3 regions were amplified from genomic DNA using the immunoSEQ Assay, a bias-controlled multiplex PCR. The published analysis was carried out like this. The number of nucleated cells in each sample was estimated from the amplification of reference gene primers within the assay. Sequence reads were collapsed and filtered to measure the absolute abundance of every unique TCRbeta CDR3 rearrangement. For each sample, productive Simpson clonality was calculated by taking the square root of Simpson's diversity index across productive rearrangements. The clones in this table, taken by TCRdb from immuneACCESS, are in-frame only. Not every clone is retained; where verified, under half of the shortfall comes from an unresolved V gene, and the cause of the rest is unknown. V, J and clone size reflect that table, while D and trimming were determined from the DNA. Counted in this sample were some 260,000 clones; 65% to 85% of them appeared once. The ten top clones hold 4% to 4.5% of the sample.

As encoded in the germline V gene, CDR1 is MNHEY while CDR2 is SVGEGT. The V and J ends are trimmed by 1 base and 0 bases, leaving 9 bases between them. From cysteine to phenylalanine, the CDR3 is 16 amino acids long. Only the CDR3 region is kept as DNA, spanning 48 bases read in frame from base 1. The sequenced sample consisted of peripheral blood. This clonotype originated in a woman in her thirties or forties with active or convalescent COVID-19. The rearrangement joined TRBV6-2 or TRBV6-3 to TRBJ2-2; TRBD1 might be the D gene, on 6 matching bases. The DNA is TGTGCCAGCAGTTACTTGGGGACAACGAACACCGGGGAGCTGTTTTTT. Its product reads: CASSYLGTTNTGELFF.